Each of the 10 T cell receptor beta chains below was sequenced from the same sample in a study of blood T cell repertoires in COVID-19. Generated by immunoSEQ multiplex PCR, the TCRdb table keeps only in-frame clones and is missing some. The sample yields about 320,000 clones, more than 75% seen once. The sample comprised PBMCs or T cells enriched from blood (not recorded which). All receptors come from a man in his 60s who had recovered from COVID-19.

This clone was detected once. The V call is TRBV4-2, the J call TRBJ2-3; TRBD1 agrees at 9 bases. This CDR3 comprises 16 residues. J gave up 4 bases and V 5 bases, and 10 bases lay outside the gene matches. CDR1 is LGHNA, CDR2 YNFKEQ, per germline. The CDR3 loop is CASSFPDRGSPDTQYF. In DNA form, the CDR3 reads TGTGCCAGCAGCTTCCCCGACAGGGGGTCCCCAGATACGCAGTATTTT.

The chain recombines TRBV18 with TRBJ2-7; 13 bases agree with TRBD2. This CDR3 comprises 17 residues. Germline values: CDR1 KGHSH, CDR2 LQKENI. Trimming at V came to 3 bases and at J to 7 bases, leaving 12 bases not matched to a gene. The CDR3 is CASSPLPTSGGALEQYF. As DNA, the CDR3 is TGTGCCAGCTCACCCCTTCCCACTAGCGGGGGGGCTCTTGAGCAGTACTTC.

CDR3 residues: CASSPDITGQGYNEQFF. The DNA for the CDR3 is TGCGCCAGCAGCCCCGACATCACAGGACAGGGGTACAATGAGCAGTTCTTC. The rearrangement links TRBV5-1 to TRBJ2-1; 9 nucleotides align to TRBD1. The CDR3 covers 17 residues. The trim removed 4 bases at V and 4 bases at J, leaving 12 bases unmatched. CDR1 and CDR2 (germline): SGHRS, YFSETQ.

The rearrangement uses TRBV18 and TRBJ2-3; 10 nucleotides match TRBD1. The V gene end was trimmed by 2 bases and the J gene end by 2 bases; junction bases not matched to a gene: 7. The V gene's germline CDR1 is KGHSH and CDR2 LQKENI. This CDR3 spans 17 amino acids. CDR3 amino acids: CASSPVGTGVITDTQYF. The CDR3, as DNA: TGTGCCAGCTCACCAGTCGGGACAGGGGTTATCACAGATACGCAGTATTTT.

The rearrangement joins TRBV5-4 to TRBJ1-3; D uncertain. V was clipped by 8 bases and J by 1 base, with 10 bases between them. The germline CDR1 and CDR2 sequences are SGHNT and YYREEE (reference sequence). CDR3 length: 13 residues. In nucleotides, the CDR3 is TGTGCCAGTAAACGGGATTCTGGAAACACCATATATTTT. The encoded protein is CASKRDSGNTIYF.

The CDR3 region has the DNA TGCGCCAGCAGCTTTTCGGGGGGAGGCACTGAAGCTTTCTTT. Its protein product is CASSFSGGGTEAFF. The chain couples TRBV5-1 to TRBJ1-1, with a possible D match to TRBD1 (5 bases). From germline, CDR1 is SGHRS and CDR2 YFSETQ. CDR3 length: 14 residues. The V end was cut by 2 bases, the J end by 4 bases, with 12 bases between.

CDR3 coding DNA: TGTGCCAGCAGCCAAGCCGGGACTAACCGTTACAATGAGCAGTTCTTC. This translates into CASSQAGTNRYNEQFF. This chain uses TRBV3-1 (or the pseudogene TRBV3-2) with TRBJ2-1; TRBD2 aligns across 7 bases. V lost 1 base, J lost 4 bases, and 7 bases stayed unmatched. This CDR3 comprises 16 residues. The germline V gene has CDR1 LGHDT and CDR2 YNNKEL (reference sequence).

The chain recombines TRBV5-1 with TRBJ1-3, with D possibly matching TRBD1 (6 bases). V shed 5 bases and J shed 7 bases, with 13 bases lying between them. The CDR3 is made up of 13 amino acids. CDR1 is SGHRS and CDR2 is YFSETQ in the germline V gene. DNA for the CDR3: TGCGCCAGCAGTTTAGGGGGACCGAACACCATATATTTT. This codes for CASSLGGPNTIYF.

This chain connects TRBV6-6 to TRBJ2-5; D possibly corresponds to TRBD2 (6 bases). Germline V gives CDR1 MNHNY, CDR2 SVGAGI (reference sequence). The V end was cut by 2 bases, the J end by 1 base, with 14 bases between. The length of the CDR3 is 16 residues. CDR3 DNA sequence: TGTGCCAGCAGTTACAGAAAGGCGGGGCTCCAAGAGACCCAGTACTTC. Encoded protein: CASSYRKAGLQETQYF.

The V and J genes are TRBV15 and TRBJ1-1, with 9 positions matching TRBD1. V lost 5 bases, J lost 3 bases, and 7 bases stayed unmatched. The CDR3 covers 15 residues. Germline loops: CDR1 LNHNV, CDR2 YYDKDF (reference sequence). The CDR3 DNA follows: TGTGCCACCAGCGGCCAGGACAGGGGCCACACTGAAGCTTTCTTT. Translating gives CATSGQDRGHTEAFF.